The T cell receptor beta chain described here comes from a study of blood T cell repertoires in COVID-19. The wider study: The origin of the acute and convalescent COVID-19 samples was the United States, Italy and Spain.

Sequenced by immunoSEQ multiplex PCR; TCRdb stores in-frame clones only, minus some. The sample carries around 44,000 clones, about nine tenths recorded once. Germline CDR1 LNHDA, CDR2 SQIVND (reference sequence). The V gene lost 5 bases and the J gene lost 11 bases, with 19 bases spanning the gap. The CDR3 spans 13 residues. Input material: peripheral blood. This TCR came from a human donor in a cohort sampled during active COVID-19. V gene TRBV19 combines with J gene TRBJ2-7; TRBD1 is a possible D gene (7 bases). The CDR3 loop is CASSPAGLQGEYF. The CDR3 DNA reads TGTGCCAGTAGTCCGGCGGGGCTCCAGGGGGAGTACTTC.